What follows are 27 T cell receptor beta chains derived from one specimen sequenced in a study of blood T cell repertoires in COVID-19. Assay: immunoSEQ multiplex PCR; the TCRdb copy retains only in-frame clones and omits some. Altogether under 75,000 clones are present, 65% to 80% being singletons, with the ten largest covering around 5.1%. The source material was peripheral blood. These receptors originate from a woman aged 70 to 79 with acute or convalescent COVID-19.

CDR3 in amino acids: CASSPLGQAQPQHF. As DNA, the CDR3 is TGTGCCAGCAGCCCGCTCGGACAGGCTCAGCCCCAGCATTTT. The rearrangement uses TRBV7-8 and TRBJ1-5; the match to TRBD1 covers 7 bases. J gave up 6 bases and V 5 bases, and 7 bases lay outside the gene matches. This CDR3 region has 14 residues. Germline CDR1 reads SGHVS; CDR2 reads FQNEAQ.

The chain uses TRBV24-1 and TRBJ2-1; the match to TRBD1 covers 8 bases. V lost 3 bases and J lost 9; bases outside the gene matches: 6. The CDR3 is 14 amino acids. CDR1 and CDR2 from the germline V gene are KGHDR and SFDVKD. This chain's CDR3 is CATSDTGGTAEQFF. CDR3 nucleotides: TGTGCCACCAGTGATACAGGGGGTACGGCTGAGCAGTTCTTC.

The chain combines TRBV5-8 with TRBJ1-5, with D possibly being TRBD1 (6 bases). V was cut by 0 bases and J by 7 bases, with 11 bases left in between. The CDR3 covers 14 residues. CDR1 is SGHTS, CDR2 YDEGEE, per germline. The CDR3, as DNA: TGTGCCAGCAGCTTGGGCCAGGGGTGGCAGCCCCAGCATTTT. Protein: CASSLGQGWQPQHF.

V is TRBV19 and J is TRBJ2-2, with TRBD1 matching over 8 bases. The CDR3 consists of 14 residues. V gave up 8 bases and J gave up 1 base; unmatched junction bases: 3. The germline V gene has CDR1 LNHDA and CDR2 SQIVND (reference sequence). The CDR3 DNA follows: TGTGCCAGTGCCGGGACAGGGAACACCGGGGAGCTGTTTTTT. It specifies CASAGTGNTGELFF.

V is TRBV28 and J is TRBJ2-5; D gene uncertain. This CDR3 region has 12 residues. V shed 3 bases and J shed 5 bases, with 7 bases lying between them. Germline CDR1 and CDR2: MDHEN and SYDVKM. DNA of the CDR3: TGTGCCAGCAGTTTTGGCAGGGAGACCCAGTACTTC. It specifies CASSFGRETQYF.

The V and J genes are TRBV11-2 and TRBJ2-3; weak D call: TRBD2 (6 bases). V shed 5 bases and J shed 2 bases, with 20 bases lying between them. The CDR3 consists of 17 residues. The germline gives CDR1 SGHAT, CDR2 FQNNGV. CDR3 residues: CASSTVPGLYPTDTQYF. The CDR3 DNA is TGTGCCAGCAGCACAGTTCCGGGACTCTACCCCACAGATACGCAGTATTTT.

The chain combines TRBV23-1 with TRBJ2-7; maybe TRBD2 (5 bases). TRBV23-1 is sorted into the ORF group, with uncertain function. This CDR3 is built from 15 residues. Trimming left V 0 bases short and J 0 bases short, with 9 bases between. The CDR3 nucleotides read TGCGCCAGCAGTCAATCAAGAGGGAGCTCCTACGAGCAGTACTTC. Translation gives CASSQSRGSSYEQYF.

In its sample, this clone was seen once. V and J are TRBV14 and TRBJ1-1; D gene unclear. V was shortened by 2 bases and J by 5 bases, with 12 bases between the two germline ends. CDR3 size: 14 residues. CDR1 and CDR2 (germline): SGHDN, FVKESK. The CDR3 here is CASSQFGRSTEAFF. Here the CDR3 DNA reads TGTGCCAGCAGCCAATTTGGGAGGAGTACTGAAGCTTTCTTT. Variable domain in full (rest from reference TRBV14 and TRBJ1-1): EAGVTQFPSHSVIEKGQTVTLRCDPISGHDNLYWYRRVMGKEIKFLLHFVKESKQDESGMPNNRFLAERTGGTYSTLKVQPAELEDSGVYFCASSQFGRSTEAFFGQGTRLTVV.

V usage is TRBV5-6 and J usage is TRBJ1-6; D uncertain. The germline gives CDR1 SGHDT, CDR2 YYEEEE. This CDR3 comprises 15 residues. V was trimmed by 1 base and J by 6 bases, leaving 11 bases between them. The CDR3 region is CASSLQRRGNSPLHF. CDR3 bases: TGTGCCAGCAGCTTGCAACGCCGGGGTAATTCACCCCTCCACTTT.

This CDR3 reads CASKRQQETQYF. CDR3 coding DNA: TGTGCCAGCAAGAGACAGCAAGAGACCCAGTACTTC. V usage is TRBV5-6 and J usage is TRBJ2-5; a weak D match, TRBD1 (5 bases). Trimming took 6 bases from V and 2 from J, leaving 8 bases between them. There are 12 residues in the CDR3. Germline lookup yields CDR1 SGHDT and CDR2 YYEEEE.

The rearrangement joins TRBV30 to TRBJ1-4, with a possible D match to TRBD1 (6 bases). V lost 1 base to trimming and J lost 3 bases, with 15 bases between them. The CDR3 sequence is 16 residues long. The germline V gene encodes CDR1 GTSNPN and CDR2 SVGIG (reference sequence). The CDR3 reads CAWSERTVGANEKLFF. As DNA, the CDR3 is TGTGCCTGGAGTGAGCGGACAGTTGGGGCTAATGAAAAACTGTTTTTT. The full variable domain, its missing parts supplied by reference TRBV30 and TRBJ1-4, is SQTIHQWPATLVQPVGSPLSLECTVEGTSNPNLYWYRQAAGRGLQLLFYSVGIGQISSEVPQNLSASRPQDRQFILSSKKLLLSDSGFYLCAWSERTVGANEKLFFGSGTQLSVL.

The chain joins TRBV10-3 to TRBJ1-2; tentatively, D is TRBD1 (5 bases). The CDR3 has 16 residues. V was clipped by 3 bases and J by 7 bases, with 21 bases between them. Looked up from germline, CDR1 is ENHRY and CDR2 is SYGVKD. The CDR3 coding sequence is TGTGCCATCAGTGAAATCCGTCCGCAGGGCCTCGGTGGCTACACCTTC. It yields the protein CAISEIRPQGLGGYTF.

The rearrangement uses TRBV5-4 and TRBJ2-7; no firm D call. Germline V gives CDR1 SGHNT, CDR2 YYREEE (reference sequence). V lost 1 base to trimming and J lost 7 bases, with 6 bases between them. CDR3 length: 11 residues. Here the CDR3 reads CASSLNREQYF. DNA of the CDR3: TGTGCCAGCAGCTTGAATCGGGAGCAGTACTTC.

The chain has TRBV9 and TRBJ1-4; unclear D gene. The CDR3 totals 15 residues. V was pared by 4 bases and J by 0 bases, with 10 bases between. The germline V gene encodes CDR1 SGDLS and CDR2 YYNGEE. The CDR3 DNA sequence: TGTGCCAGCAGCTCCGAGGGTGCAACTAATGAAAAACTGTTTTTT. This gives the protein CASSSEGATNEKLFF.

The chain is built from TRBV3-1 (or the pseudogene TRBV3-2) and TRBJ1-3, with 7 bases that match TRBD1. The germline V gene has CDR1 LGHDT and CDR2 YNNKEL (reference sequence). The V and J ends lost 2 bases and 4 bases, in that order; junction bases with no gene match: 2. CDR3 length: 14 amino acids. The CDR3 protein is CASSQRTGGNTIYF. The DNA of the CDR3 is TGTGCCAGCAGCCAACGGACAGGCGGAAACACCATATATTTT.

CDR3 residues: CASSATGTGGDYGYTF. CDR3 DNA: TGTGCCAGCAGTGCCACCGGGACAGGGGGAGACTATGGCTACACCTTC. This rearrangement joins TRBV6-1 to TRBJ1-2; 11 nucleotides agree with TRBD1. Germline assignment: CDR1 MNHNS and CDR2 SASEGT. The CDR3 sequence is 16 residues long. Trimming removed 4 bases from V and 3 bases from J; junction bases left unmatched: 7.

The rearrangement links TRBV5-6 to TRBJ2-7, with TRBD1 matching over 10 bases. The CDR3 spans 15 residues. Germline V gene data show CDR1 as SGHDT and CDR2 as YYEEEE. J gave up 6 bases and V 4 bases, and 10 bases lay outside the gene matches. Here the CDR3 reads CASSRPGQGPREQYF. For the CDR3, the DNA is TGTGCCAGCAGCAGGCCGGGACAGGGGCCCCGCGAGCAGTACTTC.

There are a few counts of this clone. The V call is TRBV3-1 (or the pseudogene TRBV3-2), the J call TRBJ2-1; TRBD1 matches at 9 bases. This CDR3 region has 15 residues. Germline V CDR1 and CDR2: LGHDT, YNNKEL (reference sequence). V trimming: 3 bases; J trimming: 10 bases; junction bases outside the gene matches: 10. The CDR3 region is CASSQSGTGKGEQFF. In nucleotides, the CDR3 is TGTGCCAGCAGCCAGTCCGGGACAGGGAAGGGGGAGCAGTTCTTC.

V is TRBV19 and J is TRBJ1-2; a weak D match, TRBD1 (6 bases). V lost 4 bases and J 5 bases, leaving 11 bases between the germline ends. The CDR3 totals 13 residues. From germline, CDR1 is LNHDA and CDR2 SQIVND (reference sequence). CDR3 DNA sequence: TGTGCCAGTAGTAGGCAGGGGCCATATGGCTACACCTTC. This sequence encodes CASSRQGPYGYTF.

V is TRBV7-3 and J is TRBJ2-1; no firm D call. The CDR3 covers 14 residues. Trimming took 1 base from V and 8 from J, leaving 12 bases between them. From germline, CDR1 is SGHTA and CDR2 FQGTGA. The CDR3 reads CASSLMIRGDEQFF. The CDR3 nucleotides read TGTGCCAGCAGCTTAATGATCCGCGGCGATGAGCAGTTCTTC.

The CDR3 region has the DNA TGTGCCAGCAGCTTTAGGCGATGGACAGGGGGCTCCTACGAGCAGTACTTC. Protein product: CASSFRRWTGGSYEQYF. The chain joins TRBV5-6 to TRBJ2-7; 10 nucleotides match TRBD1. V trimming: 2 bases; J trimming: 0 bases; junction bases outside the gene matches: 8. The germline gives CDR1 SGHDT, CDR2 YYEEEE. This CDR3 spans 17 amino acids.

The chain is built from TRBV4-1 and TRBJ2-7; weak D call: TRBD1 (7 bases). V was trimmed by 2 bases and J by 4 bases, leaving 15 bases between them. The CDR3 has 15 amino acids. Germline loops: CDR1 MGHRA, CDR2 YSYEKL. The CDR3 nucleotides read TGCGCCAGCAGCCAAATTTTGGCAGGGGGGTACGAGCAGTACTTC. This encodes CASSQILAGGYEQYF.

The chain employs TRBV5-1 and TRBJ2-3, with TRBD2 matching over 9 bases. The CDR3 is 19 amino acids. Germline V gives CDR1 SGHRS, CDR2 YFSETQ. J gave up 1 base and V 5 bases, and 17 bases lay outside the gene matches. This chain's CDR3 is CASSQGRVGLAYGTDTQYF. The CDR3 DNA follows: TGCGCCAGCAGTCAGGGGAGGGTAGGACTAGCGTACGGCACAGATACGCAGTATTTT.

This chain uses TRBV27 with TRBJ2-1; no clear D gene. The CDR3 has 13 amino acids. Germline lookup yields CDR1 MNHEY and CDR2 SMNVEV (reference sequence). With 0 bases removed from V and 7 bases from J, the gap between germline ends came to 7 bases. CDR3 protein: CASSLSLNNEQFF. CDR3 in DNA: TGTGCCAGCAGTTTATCGCTAAATAATGAGCAGTTCTTC.

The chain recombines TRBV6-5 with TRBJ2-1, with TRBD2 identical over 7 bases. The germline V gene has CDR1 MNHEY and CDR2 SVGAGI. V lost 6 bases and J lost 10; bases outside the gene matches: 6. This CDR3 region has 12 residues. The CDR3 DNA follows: TGTGCCAGCAGCATTAGCGGGCTCGAGCAGTTCTTC. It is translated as CASSISGLEQFF.

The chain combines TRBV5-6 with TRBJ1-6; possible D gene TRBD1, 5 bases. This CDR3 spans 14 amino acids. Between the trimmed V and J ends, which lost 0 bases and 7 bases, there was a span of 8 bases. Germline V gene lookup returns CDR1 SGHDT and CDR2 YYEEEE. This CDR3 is CASSLDRKNSPLHF. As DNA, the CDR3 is TGTGCCAGCAGCTTGGACAGGAAAAATTCACCCCTCCACTTT.

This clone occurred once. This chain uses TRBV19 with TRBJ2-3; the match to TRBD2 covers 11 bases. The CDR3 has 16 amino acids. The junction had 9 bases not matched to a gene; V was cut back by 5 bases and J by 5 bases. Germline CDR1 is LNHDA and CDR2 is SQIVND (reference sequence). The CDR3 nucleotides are TGTGCCAGTAGTTCCACTAGCGGGGGACCTGGAGATACGCAGTATTTT. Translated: CASSSTSGGPGDTQYF.